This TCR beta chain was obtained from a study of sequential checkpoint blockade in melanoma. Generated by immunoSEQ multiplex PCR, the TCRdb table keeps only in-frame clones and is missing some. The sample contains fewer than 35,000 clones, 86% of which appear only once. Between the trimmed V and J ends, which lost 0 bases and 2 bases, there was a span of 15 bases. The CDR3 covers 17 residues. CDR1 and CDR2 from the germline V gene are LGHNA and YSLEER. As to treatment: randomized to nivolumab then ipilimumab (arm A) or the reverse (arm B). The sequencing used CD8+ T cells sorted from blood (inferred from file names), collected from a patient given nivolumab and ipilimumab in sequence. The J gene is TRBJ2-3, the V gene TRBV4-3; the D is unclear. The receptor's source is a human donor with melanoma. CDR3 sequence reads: CASSQDLGAAATDTQYF. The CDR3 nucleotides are TGCGCCAGCAGCCAAGATCTTGGCGCCGCGGCCACAGATACGCAGTATTTT.